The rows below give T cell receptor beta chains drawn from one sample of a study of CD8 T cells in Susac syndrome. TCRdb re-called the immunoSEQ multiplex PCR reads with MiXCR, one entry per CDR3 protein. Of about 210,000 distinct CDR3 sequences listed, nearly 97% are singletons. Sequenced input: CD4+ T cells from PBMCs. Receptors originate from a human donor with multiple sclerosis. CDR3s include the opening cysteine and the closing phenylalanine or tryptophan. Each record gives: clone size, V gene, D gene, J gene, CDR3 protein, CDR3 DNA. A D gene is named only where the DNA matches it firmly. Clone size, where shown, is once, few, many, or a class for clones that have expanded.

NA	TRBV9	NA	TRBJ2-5	CASSVRAVGVAETQYF	TGTGCCAGCAGCGTAAGGGCGGTGGGGGTTGCGGAGACCCAGTACTTC
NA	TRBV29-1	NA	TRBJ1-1	CSVYRPLNTEAFF	TGCAGCGTCTACAGGCCACTGAACACTGAAGCTTTCTTT
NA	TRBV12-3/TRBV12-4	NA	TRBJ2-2	CASSLVGTPLTGELFF	TGTGCCAGCAGTTTAGTCGGGACTCCCCTCACCGGGGAGCTGTTTTTT
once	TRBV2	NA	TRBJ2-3	CASSGSLTDTQYF	TGTGCCAGCAGCGGCAGCCTCACAGATACGCAGTATTTT
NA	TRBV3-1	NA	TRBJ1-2	CASSQDQQGETF	TGTGCCAGCAGCCAAGATCAGCAGGGTGAGACCTTC
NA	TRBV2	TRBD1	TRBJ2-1	CASSTNRGTYNEQFF	TGTGCCAGCAGCACTAACAGGGGGACCTACAATGAGCAGTTCTTC
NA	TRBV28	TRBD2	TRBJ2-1	CASKKRGIYNEQFF	TGTGCCAGCAAAAAGCGGGGAATTTACAATGAGCAGTTCTTC
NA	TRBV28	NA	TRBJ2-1	CASMEGPGSLNEQFF	TGTGCCAGCATGGAGGGACCAGGGTCCCTAAATGAGCAGTTCTTC
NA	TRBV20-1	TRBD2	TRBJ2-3	CSARRGEGRDTQYF	TGCAGTGCTAGACGTGGGGAGGGGAGGGATACGCAGTATTTT
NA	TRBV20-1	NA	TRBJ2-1	CSARAPGNEQFF	TGCAGTGCTAGAGCCCCCGGGAATGAGCAGTTCTTC
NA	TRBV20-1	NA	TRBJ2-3	CSATLGALTDTQYF	TGCAGTGCGACCCTAGGGGCCCTCACAGATACGCAGTATTTT
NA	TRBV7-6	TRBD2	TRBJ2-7	CASSPQSRGAYEQYF	TGTGCCAGCAGCCCACAATCTCGGGGGGCCTACGAGCAGTACTTC
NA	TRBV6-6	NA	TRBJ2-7	CASIQTSSSYEQYF	TGTGCCAGCATACAGACCTCAAGCTCCTACGAGCAGTACTTC
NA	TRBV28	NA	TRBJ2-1	CASSSPGTRLGGLFF	TGTGCCAGCAGTTCCCCCGGGACACGATTGGGTGGGCTGTTCTTC
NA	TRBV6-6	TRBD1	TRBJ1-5	CASRGTGDQPQHF	TGTGCCAGCAGAGGGACAGGGGATCAGCCCCAGCATTTT
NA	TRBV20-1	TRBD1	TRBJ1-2	CSARDPQGASGYTF	TGCAGTGCTAGAGACCCACAGGGGGCAAGTGGCTACACCTTC
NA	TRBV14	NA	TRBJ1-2	CASSQERRGYTF	TGTGCCAGCAGCCAAGAACGTCGTGGCTACACCTTC
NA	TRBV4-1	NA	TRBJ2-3	CASSQPTSPRAQDTQYF	TGCGCCAGCAGCCAACCTACTAGCCCGAGGGCCCAAGATACGCAGTATTTT
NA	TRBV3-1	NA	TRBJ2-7	CASSQDRGRGYEQYF	TGTGCCAGCAGCCAAGATCGGGGCAGGGGCTACGAGCAGTACTTC
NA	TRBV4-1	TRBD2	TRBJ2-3	CASSPLAGGPDTQYF	TGCGCCAGCAGCCCACTAGCGGGGGGACCCGATACGCAGTATTTT
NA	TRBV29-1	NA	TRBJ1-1	CSVVIGVTEAFF	TGCAGCGTTGTGATCGGGGTCACTGAAGCTTTCTTT
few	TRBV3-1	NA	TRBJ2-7	CASSQTSYEQYF	TGTGCCAGCAGCCAAACTTCCTACGAGCAGTACTTC
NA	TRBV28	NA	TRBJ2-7	CASSIGQKQYF	TGTGCCAGCAGTATTGGACAGAAACAGTACTTC
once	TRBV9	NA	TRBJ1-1	CASSGTSGVGTEAFF	TGTGCCAGCAGCGGGACCTCCGGGGTGGGCACTGAAGCTTTCTTT
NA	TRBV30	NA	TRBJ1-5	CAWSVGGAAINQPQHF	TGTGCCTGGAGTGTGGGCGGGGCAGCGATAAATCAGCCCCAGCATTTT
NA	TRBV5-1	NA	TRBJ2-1	CASRQGISGNEQFF	TGCGCCAGCAGGCAGGGTATTTCGGGGAATGAGCAGTTCTTC
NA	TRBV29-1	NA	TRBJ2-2	CSVDGGQGTGELFF	TGCAGCGTTGATGGTGGGCAAGGCACCGGGGAGCTGTTTTTT
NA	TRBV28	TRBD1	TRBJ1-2	CASSLGTGGGYGYTF	TGTGCCAGCAGTTTGGGGACAGGGGGCGGCTATGGCTACACCTTC
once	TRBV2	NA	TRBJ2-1	CASSGELPSYNEQFF	TGTGCCAGCAGTGGTGAGCTACCCTCCTACAATGAGCAGTTCTTC
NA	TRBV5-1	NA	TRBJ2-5	CASSLFRREQETQYF	TGCGCCAGCAGCTTGTTCCGCAGGGAGCAAGAGACCCAGTACTTC